The rows below give T cell receptor beta chains drawn from one sample of a study of tumor-infiltrating lymphocytes in primary liver carcinoma. TCRdb passed the multiplex PCR reads through MiXCR, listing each CDR3 protein once. The data contain 200,000 or so distinct CDR3 sequences, approximately 64% of them singletons. The sequencing sample was made of peripheral blood. These receptors were obtained from a woman between 55 and 75 years old with primary liver carcinoma and hepatitis B virus infection. CDR3s include the opening cysteine and the closing phenylalanine or tryptophan. A D gene is named only where the DNA matches it firmly. Clone size, where shown, is once, few, many, or a class for clones that have expanded.

d_call j_call v_call clone_size cdr3_nt cdr3_aa
- TRBJ1-2 TRBV28 - TGTGCCAGCAGTTTTTGGGTAAGGGGCTACACCTTC CASSFWVRGYTF
- TRBJ1-1 TRBV11-2 - TGTGCCAGCATCGAACCTGGACGGCCGAACACTGAAGCTTTCTTT CASIEPGRPNTEAFF
- TRBJ2-6 TRBV18 few TGTGCCAGCTCCCCAAATCGGGGCTCTGGGGCCAACGTCCTGACTTTC CASSPNRGSGANVLTF
- TRBJ2-7 TRBV6-1 few TGTGCCAGCAGTGAAGCGGGCGGAACCTACGAGCAGTACTTC CASSEAGGTYEQYF
- TRBJ2-1 TRBV6-1 many TGTGCCAGCAGTATTAGCAGATACAATGTCAGCAATGAGCAGTTCTTC CASSISRYNVSNEQFF
TRBD1 TRBJ1-6 TRBV11-2 - TGTGCCTGCAGACGCCCGGGACAGGGTAGTTCGCCCCTCCACTTT CACRRPGQGSSPLHF
- TRBJ2-7 TRBV6-5 - TGTGACAGCAGTTACTCGACGAAGACAGGCTCGTACGAGCAGTACTTC CDSSYSTKTGSYEQYF
TRBD2 TRBJ2-7 TRBV5-1 - TGCGCCAGCAGCCTTATAGCGGGGGCCCAATACGAGCAGTACTTC CASSLIAGAQYEQYF
TRBD2 TRBJ2-7 TRBV29-1 once TGCGGCGTGGGGACTAGCGGGACTCGGGCCCCCTACGAGCAGTACTTC CGVGTSGTRAPYEQYF
TRBD2 TRBJ2-3 TRBV11-2 - TGTGCCAGCGGTCCGATGGGACTAGCGGGGAGGCGATGGCAGTATTTT CASGPMGLAGRRWQYF
- TRBJ2-2 TRBV9 - TGTGCCAGCAGCCTAAGGGGAGCGAACACCGGGGAGCTGTTATTT CASSLRGANTGELLF
- TRBJ1-2 TRBV29-1 - TGCAGCCTTGAACTGGGAGAGGGCTACACCTTC CSLELGEGYTF
- TRBJ1-6 TRBV5-5 - TGTGCCAGCAGCTTGGTCAGGGGCCTTATTTCACCCCTCCACTTT CASSLVRGLISPLHF
TRBD2 TRBJ2-7 TRBV6-5 - TGTGCCAGCGCCGGACTAGCGGGACCCTATGAGCAGTACTTC CASAGLAGPYEQYF
TRBD1 TRBJ1-1 TRBV4-1 - TGCGCCAACAGCCAACCCGGGACAGGTCTCACGAACACTGAAGCTTTCTTT CANSQPGTGLTNTEAFF
- TRBJ2-1 TRBV13 - TGTGCCAGCAGCTGGGGATTAGCAAGTTGGAACAATGAGCAGTTCTTC CASSWGLASWNNEQFF
TRBD1 TRBJ2-3 TRBV7-8 - TGTGCCAGCCCCCGACAGGGGGACACAGATACGCAGTATTTT CASPRQGDTDTQYF
TRBD2 TRBJ2-7 TRBV10-3 few TGTGCCATCAGTGGCGGACTAGCGGGAGGAGGTGGCGACGAGCAGTACTTC CAISGGLAGGGGDEQYF
- TRBJ1-1 TRBV4-1 - TGCGCCAGCAGCCAAAGCCCGGGATTAGACGCTGAAGCTTTCTTT CASSQSPGLDAEAFF
- TRBJ1-2 TRBV12-5 - TGTGCTAGTGGACCGAGGGGGACTACTGGCTACAGCTTC CASGPRGTTGYSF
- TRBJ2-2 TRBV6-5 many TGTGCCAGCAGTTTGCGGACCTGGAACACCGGGGAGCTGTTTTTT CASSLRTWNTGELFF
- TRBJ2-7 TRBV29-1 - TGCTGCGTTCGGCGACAGGTGGCTCTCTACGAGCAGTACTTC CCVRRQVALYEQYF
- TRBJ2-7 TRBV11-2 once TGTACCAGCAGCCATACTAGCTGGAGGTCCGAGCAGTACTTC CTSSHTSWRSEQYF
- TRBJ2-7 TRBV12-2 - TGTGCAAGTCGCTTAGTGCGGCCCAAGCGGTCGAACTCCTACGAGCAGTACTTC CASRLVRPKRSNSYEQYF
TRBD2 TRBJ2-3 TRBV28 - TGTGCCAGCAGCCGAACCCGGACTAGCGGGGTAACAGATACGCAGTATTTT CASSRTRTSGVTDTQYF
- TRBJ1-2 TRBV28 - TGTGCCAGCAGTTCATGGACGCTTGACTGTGGCTACACCTTC CASSSWTLDCGYTF
TRBD2 TRBJ2-1 TRBV29-1 - TGCAGCACTCCATTGAGGACTAGTGATAATGAGCAGTTCTTC CSTPLRTSDNEQFF
TRBD1 TRBJ1-2 TRBV28 - TGTGCCAGCAGTTTATTGGCCGGGGAGGGGGCCTATGGCTACACCTTC CASSLLAGEGAYGYTF
- TRBJ1-1 TRBV29-1 many TGCAGCGCACATACGGACGGAACGAACACTGAAGCTTTCTTT CSAHTDGTNTEAFF
- TRBJ2-3 TRBV7-6 - TGTGCCAGCAGCCTCCCTCGAGAGGGGGGGTCAGATACGCAGTATTTT CASSLPREGGSDTQYF
- TRBJ2-1 TRBV7-9 many TGTGCCAGCAGCTTAGCCACCGGAGGAAGACAACCTCACAATGAGCAGTTCTTC CASSLATGGRQPHNEQFF
TRBD1 TRBJ2-3 TRBV29-1 - TGCACCATGAAGGGGGCGCAGTGGGATACGCAGTATTTT CTMKGAQWDTQYF
- TRBJ2-1 TRBV6-6 - TGTGTCAGCAGCCAAATTTGGGATGAGCAGTTCTTC CVSSQIWDEQFF
- TRBJ2-1 TRBV11-1 - TGTGCCAGCAACCTCGACTACGGGAGCAATGAGCAGTTCTTC CASNLDYGSNEQFF
TRBD1 TRBJ2-5 TRBV5-8 few TGTGCCAGCAGCTTCCGGACAGGGGGCGTGGAGACCCAGTACTTC CASSFRTGGVETQYF
- TRBJ1-5 TRBV12-3/TRBV12-4 many TGTGCCAGCAGTTTATCTATGGGGAATCAGCCCCAGCATTTT CASSLSMGNQPQHF
- TRBJ2-1 TRBV29-1 many TGCAGCGCCGCAGCGAGCTCCTACAATGAGCAGTTCTTC CSAAASSYNEQFF
- TRBJ1-1 TRBV4-2 - TGTGCCAGCAGCACAAACCAGAGGGGCGCTGAAGCTTTCTTT CASSTNQRGAEAFF
- TRBJ1-3 TRBV7-9 - TGTGCCAGCAGCTTAATCACTGGAAACACCATATATTTT CASSLITGNTIYF
- TRBJ2-6 TRBV11-2 - TGTGCCAGCAGCTTAGTGGGGGCGCTTGGGGCCAACGGCCTGACTTTC CASSLVGALGANGLTF
TRBD2 TRBJ2-3 TRBV18 - TGTGCCAGCTCACCTGCGGGAGGAGGGAGCACAGATACGCAGTATTTT CASSPAGGGSTDTQYF
- TRBJ2-3 TRBV12-3/TRBV12-4 - TGTGCCAGCATCCGACGGGAACTAGCCGAGTGGGTGAGCACAGATACGCAGTATTTT CASIRRELAEWVSTDTQYF
- TRBJ2-3 TRBV11-2 few TGTGCCAGCAGCTTAGAGTGGCGGGGTAGGGCAGATACGCAGTATTTT CASSLEWRGRADTQYF
TRBD1 TRBJ2-2 TRBV12-3/TRBV12-4 many TGTGCCAGCAGGGGACAGCAGAACACCGGGGAGCTGTTTTTT CASRGQQNTGELFF
TRBD2 TRBJ2-1 TRBV11-2 - TGTGCCAGCAGCTTAATAGCGGGGAAGGGGGAACAGTTCTTC CASSLIAGKGEQFF
TRBD1 TRBJ1-6 TRBV7-2 - TGTGCCAGCAGCCGCCGGGACAGGGGTTCACCCCTCCACTTT CASSRRDRGSPLHF
- TRBJ2-6 TRBV11-2 - TGTGCCAGCAGCCCCCCCTCTGGGGCCAACATTCTGACATTC CASSPPSGANILTF
- TRBJ2-1 TRBV7-9 - TGTGCCAGGAGCTTACTCCAGATTTACAATGAGCAGTTCTTC CARSLLQIYNEQFF
- TRBJ2-1 TRBV6-5 - TGTGCCAGCAACCACGGAGTAGACGGTGAGCAGTTCTTC CASNHGVDGEQFF
- TRBJ2-1 TRBV30 - TGTGCCTGGGTTCGGGGGGCGGTTCACAATGAGCAGTTCTTC CAWVRGAVHNEQFF
- TRBJ2-6 TRBV11-1 - TGTGCCAGCAACTTGGGCCGAGCTGGGGCTAACGTCCTGACTTTC CASNLGRAGANVLTF
- TRBJ2-7 TRBV11-3 - TGTGCCAGCAGTCTGGAACCCCTAGGGATCTACGAGCGGTATTTC CASSLEPLGIYERYF
- TRBJ2-2 TRBV11-2 - TGTCCCAGCAGCTTAATGCAGGGGTTGAACATCGAGGAGCTGTTTTTT CPSSLMQGLNIEELFF
- TRBJ1-2 TRBV7-9 - TGTGCCAGCAGCTTACAGCCCGCTAACTATGGCTACACCTTC CASSLQPANYGYTF